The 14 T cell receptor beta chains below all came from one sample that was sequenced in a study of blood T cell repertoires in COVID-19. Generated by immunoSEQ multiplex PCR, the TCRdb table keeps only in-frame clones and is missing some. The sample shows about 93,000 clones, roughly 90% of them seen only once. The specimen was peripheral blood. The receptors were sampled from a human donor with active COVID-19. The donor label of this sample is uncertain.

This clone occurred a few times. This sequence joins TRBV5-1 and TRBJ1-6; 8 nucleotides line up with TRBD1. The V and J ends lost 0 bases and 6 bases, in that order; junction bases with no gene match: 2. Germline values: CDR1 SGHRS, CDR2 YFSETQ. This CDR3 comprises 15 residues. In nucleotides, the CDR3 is TGCGCCAGCAGCTTGGAGACAGGGGTTAATTCACCCCTCCACTTT. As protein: CASSLETGVNSPLHF.

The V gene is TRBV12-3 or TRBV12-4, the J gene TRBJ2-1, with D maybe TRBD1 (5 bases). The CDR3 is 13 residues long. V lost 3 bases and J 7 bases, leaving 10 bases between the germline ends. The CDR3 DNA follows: TGTGCCAGCAGTTTGGGGCTCCATAATGAGCAGTTCTTC. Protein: CASSLGLHNEQFF.

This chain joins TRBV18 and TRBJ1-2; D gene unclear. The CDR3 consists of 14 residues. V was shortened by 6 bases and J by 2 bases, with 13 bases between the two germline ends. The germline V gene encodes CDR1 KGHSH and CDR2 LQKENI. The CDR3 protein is CASSPMGQNYGYTF. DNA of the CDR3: TGTGCCAGCTCCCCGATGGGCCAAAACTATGGCTACACCTTC.

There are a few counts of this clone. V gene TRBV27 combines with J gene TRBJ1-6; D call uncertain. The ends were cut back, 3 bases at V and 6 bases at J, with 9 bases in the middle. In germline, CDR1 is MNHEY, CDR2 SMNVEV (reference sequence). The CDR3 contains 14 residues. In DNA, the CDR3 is TGTGCCAGCAGTTTGCGGCAGCCTAATTCACCCCTCCACTTT. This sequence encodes CASSLRQPNSPLHF.

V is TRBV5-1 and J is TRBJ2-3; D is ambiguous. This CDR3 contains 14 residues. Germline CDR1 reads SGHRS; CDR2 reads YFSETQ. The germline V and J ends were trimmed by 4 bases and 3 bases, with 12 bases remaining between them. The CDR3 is CASSLPGLTDTQYF. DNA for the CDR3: TGCGCCAGCAGCCTACCTGGTCTTACAGATACGCAGTATTTT.

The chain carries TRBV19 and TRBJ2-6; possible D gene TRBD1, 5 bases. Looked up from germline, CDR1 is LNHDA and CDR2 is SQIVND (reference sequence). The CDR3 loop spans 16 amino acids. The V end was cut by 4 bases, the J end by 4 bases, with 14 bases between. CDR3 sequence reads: CASSKKDRSGANVLTF. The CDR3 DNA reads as TGTGCCAGTAGTAAAAAAGACAGATCGGGGGCCAACGTCCTGACTTTC.

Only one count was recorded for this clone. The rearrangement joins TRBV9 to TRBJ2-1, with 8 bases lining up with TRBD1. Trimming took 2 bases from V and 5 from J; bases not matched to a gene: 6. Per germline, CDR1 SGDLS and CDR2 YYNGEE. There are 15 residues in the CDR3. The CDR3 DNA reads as TGTGCCAGCAGCGTGATGGGACAGGCACACAATGAGCAGTTCTTC. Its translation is CASSVMGQAHNEQFF. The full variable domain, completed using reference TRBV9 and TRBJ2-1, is DSGVTQTPKHLITATGQRVTLRCSPRSGDLSVYWYQQSLDQGLQFLIQYYNGEERAKGNILERFSAQQFPDLHSELNLSSLELGDSALYFCASSVMGQAHNEQFFGPGTRLTVL.

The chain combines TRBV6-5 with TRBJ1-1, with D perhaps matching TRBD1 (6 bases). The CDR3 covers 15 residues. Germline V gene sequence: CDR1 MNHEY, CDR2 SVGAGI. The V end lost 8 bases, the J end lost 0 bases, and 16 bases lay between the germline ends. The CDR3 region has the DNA TGTGCCAGCTCTCGACAGGTTAACATGAACACTGAAGCTTTCTTT. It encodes CASSRQVNMNTEAFF.

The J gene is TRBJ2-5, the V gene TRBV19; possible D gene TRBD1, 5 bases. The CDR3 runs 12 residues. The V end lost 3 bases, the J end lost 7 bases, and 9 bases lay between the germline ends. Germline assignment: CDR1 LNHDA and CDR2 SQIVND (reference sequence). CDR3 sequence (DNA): TGTGCCAGTAGTATCAGGGATGGGACCCAGTACTTC. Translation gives CASSIRDGTQYF.

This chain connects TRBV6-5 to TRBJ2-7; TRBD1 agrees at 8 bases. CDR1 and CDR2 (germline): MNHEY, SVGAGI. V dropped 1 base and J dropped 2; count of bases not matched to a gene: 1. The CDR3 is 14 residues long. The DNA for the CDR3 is TGTGCCAGCAGTTACTACAGGGGGACCTACGAGCAGTACTTC. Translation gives CASSYYRGTYEQYF.

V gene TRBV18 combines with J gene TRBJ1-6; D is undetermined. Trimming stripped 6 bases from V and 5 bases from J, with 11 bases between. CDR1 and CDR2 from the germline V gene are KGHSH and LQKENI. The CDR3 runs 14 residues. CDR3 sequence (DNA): TGTGCCAGCTCCCGGGGTCCGGATAATTCACCCCTCCACTTT. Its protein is CASSRGPDNSPLHF.

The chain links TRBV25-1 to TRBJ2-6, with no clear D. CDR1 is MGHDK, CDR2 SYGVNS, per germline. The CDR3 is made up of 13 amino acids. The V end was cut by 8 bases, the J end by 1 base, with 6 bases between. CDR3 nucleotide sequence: TGTGCCAGCGGAGAGTCTGGGGCCAACGTCCTGACTTTC. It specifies CASGESGANVLTF. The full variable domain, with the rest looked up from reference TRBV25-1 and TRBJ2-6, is EADIYQTPRYLVIGTGKKITLECSQTMGHDKMYWYQQDPGMELHLIHYSYGVNSTEKGDLSSESTVSRIRTEHFPLTLESARPSHTSQYLCASGESGANVLTFGAGSRLTVL.

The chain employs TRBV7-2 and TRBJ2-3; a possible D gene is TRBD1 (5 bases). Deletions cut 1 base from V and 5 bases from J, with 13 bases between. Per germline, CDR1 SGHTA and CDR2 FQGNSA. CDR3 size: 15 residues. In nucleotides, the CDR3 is TGTGCCAGCAGCTTAGTAGGGCAGGGCATAGATACGCAGTATTTT. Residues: CASSLVGQGIDTQYF.

CDR3 DNA sequence: TGTGCCAGTACCGGGGGGGCCACAGATACGCAGTATTTT. Translating gives CASTGGATDTQYF. The V call is TRBV19, the J call TRBJ2-3; 8 nucleotides agree with TRBD2. The CDR3 runs 13 residues. The V and J ends lost 7 bases and 2 bases, in that order; junction bases with no gene match: 2. Germline CDR1 and CDR2: LNHDA and SQIVND (reference sequence).